The TCR beta chain under discussion was sequenced for a study of blood T cell repertoires in COVID-19. Turning to the study itself: COVID-19 samples collected from the United States, Italy and Spain covered acute and convalescent phases.

This clone was seen only once. Per the authors' pipeline: Scientists estimated how many nucleated cells there were by amplifying reference gene primers. Clones were read by immunoSEQ multiplex PCR, and TCRdb kept only the in-frame ones, dropping some. V, J and clone size reflect that table, while D and trimming were determined from the DNA. There are some 260,000 clones in the sample; 82% occur only once, and 4.5% to 5% lies in the top ten. Germline loops: CDR1 MRHNA, CDR2 SNTAGT. The CDR3 totals 14 residues. Trimming removed 3 bases from V and 8 bases from J, with 15 bases in between. What was sequenced was peripheral blood. The clonotype was recovered from an elderly woman with active or convalescent COVID-19. This chain uses TRBV6-4 with TRBJ2-3, with TRBD2 as a possible D gene (6 bases). The CDR3 region is CASSETFAGSTQYF. The CDR3, as DNA: TGTGCCAGCAGTGAGACTTTTGCCGGGAGTACGCAGTATTTT.